The 8 T cell receptor beta chains reported below all come from one sample, sequenced in a study of vaccination and CD4 T cells after COVID-19. Sequencing of cultured CD4+ T cell DNA used the Oncomine TCR Beta short-read assay. In TCRdb, the PCR reads were re-called with MiXCR into one record per CDR3 protein. Here the sample spans around 27,000 distinct CDR3 sequences, 25% to 30% being singletons. Time point meaning: late sampling 161 to 241 days after vaccination in three convalescent patients. Specified treatment: approximately 10-day PBMC culture with coronavirus spike peptide pools or control peptides (ViraFEST assay). Their antigen targets remain unknown. The sequencing here drew on CD4+ T cells from blood, cultured in vitro, taken about 7 months after SARS-CoV-2 vaccination. The receptor source for this set is a human donor who had recovered from COVID-19.

DNA for the CDR3: TGTGCCAGCAGCATGATTAATCTAGCGACAGTGGACGAGCAGTACTTC. Amino acid sequence: CASSMINLATVDEQYF. The genes are TRBV7-9 and TRBJ2-7, with a tentative D call TRBD2 (6 bases). Between the trimmed V and J ends, which lost 5 bases and 5 bases, there was a span of 22 bases. Germline CDR1 SEHNR, CDR2 FQNEAQ (reference sequence). This CDR3 spans 16 amino acids. The full variable domain, completed using reference TRBV7-9 and TRBJ2-7, is DTGVSQNPRHKITKRGQNVTFRCDPISEHNRLYWYRQTLGQGPEFLTYFQNEAQLEKSRLLSDRFSAERPKGSFSTLEIQRTEQGDSAMYLCASSMINLATVDEQYFGPGTRLTVT.

The chain is built from TRBV7-2 and TRBJ2-1; D remains unclear. Germline assignment: CDR1 SGHTA and CDR2 FQGNSA. V lost 1 base to trimming and J lost 0 bases, with 7 bases between them. The CDR3 contains 15 residues. The CDR3 region has the DNA TGTGCCAGCAGCTTAGGTCCGGGCTCCTACAATGAGCAGTTCTTC. Amino acids: CASSLGPGSYNEQFF.

This clonotype occurred a few times. J is TRBJ1-2 and V is TRBV19, with unresolved D. The V end lost 0 bases, the J end lost 0 bases, and 5 bases lay between the germline ends. The CDR3 is 14 residues long. Looked up from germline, CDR1 is LNHDA and CDR2 is SQIVND (reference sequence). CDR3 nucleotide sequence: TGTGCCAGTAGTATAGAGTCGGCTAACTATGGCTACACCTTC. Encoded protein: CASSIESANYGYTF.

The chain employs TRBV7-8 and TRBJ2-1; TRBD2 agrees at 8 bases. V lost 2 bases to trimming and J lost 8 bases; unmatched junction nucleotides: 8. Germline V gene data show CDR1 as SGHVS and CDR2 as FQNEAQ. CDR3 length: 15 amino acids. CDR3 sequence: CASSLMREARDEQFF. The CDR3 DNA reads as TGTGCCAGCAGCTTAATGCGGGAGGCCAGGGATGAGCAGTTCTTC.

This rearrangement joins TRBV28 to TRBJ2-1; D is perhaps TRBD2 (6 bases). Trimming removed 3 bases at V and 0 bases at J, with 12 bases between. CDR1 and CDR2 (germline): MDHEN, SYDVKM. The CDR3 is 16 residues long. The CDR3 reads CASSFYGGSSYNEQFF. As DNA, the CDR3 is TGTGCCAGCAGTTTCTACGGGGGAAGCTCCTACAATGAGCAGTTCTTC.

V and J are TRBV7-2 and TRBJ2-3; a weak D match, TRBD2 (5 bases). Deletions cut 2 bases from V and 6 bases from J, with 15 bases between. The germline gives CDR1 SGHTA, CDR2 FQGNSA. This CDR3 has 15 amino acids. CDR3 DNA sequence: TGTGCCAGCAGCTTATTTGCGGAGGTAGTCGATACGCAGTATTTT. Translating it yields CASSLFAEVVDTQYF.

J is TRBJ2-7 and V is TRBV7-9; 12 bases line up with TRBD2. Germline assignment: CDR1 SEHNR and CDR2 FQNEAQ (reference sequence). CDR3 length: 15 amino acids. Trimming removed 4 bases from V and 3 bases from J; junction bases left unmatched: 4. This CDR3 is CASSSGLAGHYEQYF. The DNA of the CDR3 is TGTGCCAGCAGCTCCGGACTAGCGGGACACTACGAGCAGTACTTC.

In its sample, this clonotype was seen a few times. J is TRBJ2-1 and V is TRBV7-9, with 11 bases that match TRBD2. The trim removed 7 bases at V and 1 base at J, leaving 6 bases unmatched. Germline values: CDR1 SEHNR, CDR2 FQNEAQ (reference sequence). The CDR3 length is 16 residues. The CDR3 coding sequence is TGTGCCAGCACCTCACTAGCGGGAGTATCCTACAATGAGCAGTTCTTC. Translating gives CASTSLAGVSYNEQFF.